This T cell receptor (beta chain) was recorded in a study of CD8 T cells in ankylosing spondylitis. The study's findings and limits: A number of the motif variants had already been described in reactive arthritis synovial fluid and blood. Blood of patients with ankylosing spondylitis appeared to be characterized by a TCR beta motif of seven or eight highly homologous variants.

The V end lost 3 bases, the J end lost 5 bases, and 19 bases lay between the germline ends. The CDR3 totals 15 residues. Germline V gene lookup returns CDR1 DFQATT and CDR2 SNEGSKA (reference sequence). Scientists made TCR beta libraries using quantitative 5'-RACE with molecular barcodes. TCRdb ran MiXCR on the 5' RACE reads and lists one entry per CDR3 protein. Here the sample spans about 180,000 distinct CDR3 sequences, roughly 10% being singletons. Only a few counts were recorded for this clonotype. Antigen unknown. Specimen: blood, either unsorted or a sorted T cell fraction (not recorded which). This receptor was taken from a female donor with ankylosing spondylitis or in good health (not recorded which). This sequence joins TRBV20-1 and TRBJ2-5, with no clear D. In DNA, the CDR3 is TGCAGTGCTAGTCTCCCCCGGACGATTGGTGAGACCCAGTACTTC. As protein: CSASLPRTIGETQYF.